This T cell receptor (beta chain) was retrieved from a study of blood T cell repertoires in COVID-19. Germline lookup yields CDR1 MNHNY and CDR2 SVGAGI (reference sequence). Trimming left V 7 bases short and J 1 base short, with 13 bases between. The CDR3 length is 14 residues. The authors' processing: Using reference gene primer amplification, nucleated cell counts were estimated. Assay used: immunoSEQ multiplex PCR; TCRdb lists only in-frame clones, some missing. D and trimming were read from the DNA, whereas the V and J calls and clone size are those reported in that table. The table has 250,000 to 300,000 clones, around 90% seen once.

Material: peripheral blood. V is TRBV6-6 and J is TRBJ1-1; D is unresolved. The TCR originated in a woman between 50 and 59 years old who had recovered from COVID-19. In DNA form, the CDR3 reads TGTGCCAGCATGATGGTGGGCCGGAACACTGAAGCTTTCTTT. This codes for CASMMVGRNTEAFF.